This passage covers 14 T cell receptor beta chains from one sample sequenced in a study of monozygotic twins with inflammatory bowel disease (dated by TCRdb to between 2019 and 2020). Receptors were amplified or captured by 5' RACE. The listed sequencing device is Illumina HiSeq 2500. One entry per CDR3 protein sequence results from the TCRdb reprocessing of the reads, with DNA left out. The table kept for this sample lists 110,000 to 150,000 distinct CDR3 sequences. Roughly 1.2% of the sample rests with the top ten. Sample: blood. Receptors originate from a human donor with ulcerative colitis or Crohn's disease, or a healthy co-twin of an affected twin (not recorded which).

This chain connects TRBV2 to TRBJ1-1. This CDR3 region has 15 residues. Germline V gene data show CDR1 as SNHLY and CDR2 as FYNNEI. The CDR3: CASSKDGPRNTEAFF.

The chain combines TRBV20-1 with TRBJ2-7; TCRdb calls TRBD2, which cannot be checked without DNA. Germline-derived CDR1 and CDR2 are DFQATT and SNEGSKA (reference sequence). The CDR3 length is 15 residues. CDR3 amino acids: CSGQFGTSGRNEQYF.

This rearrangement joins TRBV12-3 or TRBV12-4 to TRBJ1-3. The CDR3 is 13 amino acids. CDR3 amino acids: CASSVGFINTIYF.

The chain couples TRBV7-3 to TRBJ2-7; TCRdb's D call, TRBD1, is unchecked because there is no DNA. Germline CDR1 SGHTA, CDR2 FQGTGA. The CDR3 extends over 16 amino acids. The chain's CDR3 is CASSLQGDRGSYEQYF.

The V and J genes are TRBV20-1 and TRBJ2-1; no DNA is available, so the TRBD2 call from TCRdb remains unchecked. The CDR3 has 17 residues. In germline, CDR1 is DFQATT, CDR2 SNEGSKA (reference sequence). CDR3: CSATRASLSGEYNEQFF.

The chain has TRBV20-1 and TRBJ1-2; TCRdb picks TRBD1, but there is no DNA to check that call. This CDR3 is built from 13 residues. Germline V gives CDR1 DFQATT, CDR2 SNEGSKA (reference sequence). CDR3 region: CSAHQGGGYGYTF.

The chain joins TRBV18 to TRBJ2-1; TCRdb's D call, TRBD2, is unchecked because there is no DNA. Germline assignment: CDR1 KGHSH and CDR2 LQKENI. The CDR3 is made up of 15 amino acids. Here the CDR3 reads CASSPRPSVDNEQFF. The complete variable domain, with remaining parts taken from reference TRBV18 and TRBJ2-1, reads NAGVMQNPRHLVRRRGQEARLRCSPMKGHSHVYWYRQLPEEGLKFMVYLQKENIIDESGMPKERFSAEFPKEGPSILRIQQVVRGDSAAYFCASSPRPSVDNEQFFGPGTRLTVL.

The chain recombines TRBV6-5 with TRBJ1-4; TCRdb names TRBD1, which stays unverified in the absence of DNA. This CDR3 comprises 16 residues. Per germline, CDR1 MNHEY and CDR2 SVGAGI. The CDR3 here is CASSYQIPSGGEKLFF.

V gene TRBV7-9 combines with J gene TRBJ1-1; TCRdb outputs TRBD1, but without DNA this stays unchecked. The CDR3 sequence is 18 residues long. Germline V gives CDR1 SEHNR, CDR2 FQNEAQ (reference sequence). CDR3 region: CASSYRRGQEGFDPEAFF.

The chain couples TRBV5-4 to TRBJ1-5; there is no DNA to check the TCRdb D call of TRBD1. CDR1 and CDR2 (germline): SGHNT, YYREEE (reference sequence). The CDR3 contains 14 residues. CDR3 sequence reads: CASSSQGALQPQHF.

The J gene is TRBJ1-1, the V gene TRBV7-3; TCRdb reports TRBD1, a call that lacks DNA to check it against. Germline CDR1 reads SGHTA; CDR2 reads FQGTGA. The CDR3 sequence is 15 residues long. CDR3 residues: CASSFTRGLNTEAFF.

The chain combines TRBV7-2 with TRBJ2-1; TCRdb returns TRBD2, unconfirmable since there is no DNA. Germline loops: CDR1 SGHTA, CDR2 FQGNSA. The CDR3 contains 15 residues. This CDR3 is CASSLASGKYNEQFF.

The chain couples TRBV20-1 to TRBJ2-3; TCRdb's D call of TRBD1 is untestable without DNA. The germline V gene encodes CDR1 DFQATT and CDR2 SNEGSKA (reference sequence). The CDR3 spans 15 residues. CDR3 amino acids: CSASLRRTETDTQYF.

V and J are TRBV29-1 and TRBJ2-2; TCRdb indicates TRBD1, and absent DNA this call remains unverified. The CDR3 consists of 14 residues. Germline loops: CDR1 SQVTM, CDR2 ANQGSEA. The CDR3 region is CSVGRDINTGELFF.